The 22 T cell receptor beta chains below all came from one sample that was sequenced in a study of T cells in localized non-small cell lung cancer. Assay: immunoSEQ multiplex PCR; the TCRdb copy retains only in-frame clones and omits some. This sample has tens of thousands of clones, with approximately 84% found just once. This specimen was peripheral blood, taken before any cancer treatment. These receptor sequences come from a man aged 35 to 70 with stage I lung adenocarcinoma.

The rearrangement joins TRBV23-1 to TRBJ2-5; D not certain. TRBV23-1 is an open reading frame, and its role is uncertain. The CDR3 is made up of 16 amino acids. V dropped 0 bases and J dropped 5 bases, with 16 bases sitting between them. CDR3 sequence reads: CASSQSPVSSRETQYF. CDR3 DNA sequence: TGCGCCAGCAGTCAATCTCCGGTCTCTAGTCGGGAGACCCAGTACTTC.

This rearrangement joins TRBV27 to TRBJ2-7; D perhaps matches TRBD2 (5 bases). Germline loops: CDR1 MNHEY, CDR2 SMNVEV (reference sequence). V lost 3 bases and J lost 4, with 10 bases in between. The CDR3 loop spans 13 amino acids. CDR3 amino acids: CASSLPGIYEQYF. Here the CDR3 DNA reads TGTGCCAGCAGTTTGCCCGGGATATACGAGCAGTACTTC.

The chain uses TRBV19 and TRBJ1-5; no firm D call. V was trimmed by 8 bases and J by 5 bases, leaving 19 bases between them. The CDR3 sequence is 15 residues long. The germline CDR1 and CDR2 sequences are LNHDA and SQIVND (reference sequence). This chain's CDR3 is CASCPRGETDQPQHF. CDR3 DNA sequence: TGTGCCAGTTGCCCCCGGGGTGAAACTGATCAGCCCCAGCATTTT.

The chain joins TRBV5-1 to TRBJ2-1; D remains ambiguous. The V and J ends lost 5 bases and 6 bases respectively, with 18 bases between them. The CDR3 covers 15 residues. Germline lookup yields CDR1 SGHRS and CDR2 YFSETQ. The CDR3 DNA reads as TGCGCCAGCAGTTACGACGGGCAGACGGGCAATGAGCAGTTCTTC. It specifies CASSYDGQTGNEQFF. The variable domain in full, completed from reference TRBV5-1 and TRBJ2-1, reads KAGVTQTPRYLIKTRGQQVTLSCSPISGHRSVSWYQQTPGQGLQFLFEYFSETQRNKGNFPGRFSGRQFSNSRSEMNVSTLELGDSALYLCASSYDGQTGNEQFFGPGTRLTVL.

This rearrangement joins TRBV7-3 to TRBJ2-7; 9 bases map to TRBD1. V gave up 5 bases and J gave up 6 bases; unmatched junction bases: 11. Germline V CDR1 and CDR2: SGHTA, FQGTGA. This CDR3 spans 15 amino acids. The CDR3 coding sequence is TGTGCCAGCAGCCCAACCGGGACAGGGCATGGCGAGCAGTACTTC. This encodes CASSPTGTGHGEQYF.

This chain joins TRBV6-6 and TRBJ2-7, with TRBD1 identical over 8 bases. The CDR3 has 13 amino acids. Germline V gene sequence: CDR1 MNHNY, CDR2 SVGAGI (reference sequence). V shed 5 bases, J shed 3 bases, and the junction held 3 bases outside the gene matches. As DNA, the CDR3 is TGTGCCAGCAGTGACAGGGGTCTCTACGAGCAGTACTTC. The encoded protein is CASSDRGLYEQYF.

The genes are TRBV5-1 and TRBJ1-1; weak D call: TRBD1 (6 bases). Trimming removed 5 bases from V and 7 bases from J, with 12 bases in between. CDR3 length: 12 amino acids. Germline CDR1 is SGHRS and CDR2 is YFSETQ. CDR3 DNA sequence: TGCGCCAGCAGGTCTACAGGGAATGAAGCTTTCTTT. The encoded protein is CASRSTGNEAFF.

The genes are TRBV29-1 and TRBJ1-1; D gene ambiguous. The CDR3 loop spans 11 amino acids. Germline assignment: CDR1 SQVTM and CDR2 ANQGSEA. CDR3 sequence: CSGRSETEAFF. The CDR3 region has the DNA TGCAGTGGGAGAAGCGAGACTGAAGCTTTCTTT.

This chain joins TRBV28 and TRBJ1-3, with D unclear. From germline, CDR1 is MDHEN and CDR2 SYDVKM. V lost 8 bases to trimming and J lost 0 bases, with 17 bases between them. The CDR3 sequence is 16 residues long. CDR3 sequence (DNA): TGTGCCAGCGTCGGGCAGCCAGCCCTCTCTGGAAACACCATATATTTT. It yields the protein CASVGQPALSGNTIYF.

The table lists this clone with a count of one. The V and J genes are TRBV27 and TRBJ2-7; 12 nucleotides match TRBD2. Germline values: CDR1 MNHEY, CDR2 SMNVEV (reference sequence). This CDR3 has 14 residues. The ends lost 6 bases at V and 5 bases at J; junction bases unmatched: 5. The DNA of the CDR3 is TGTGCCAGCAGCAGACTAGCGGGAGCCCACGAGCAGTACTTC. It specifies CASSRLAGAHEQYF.

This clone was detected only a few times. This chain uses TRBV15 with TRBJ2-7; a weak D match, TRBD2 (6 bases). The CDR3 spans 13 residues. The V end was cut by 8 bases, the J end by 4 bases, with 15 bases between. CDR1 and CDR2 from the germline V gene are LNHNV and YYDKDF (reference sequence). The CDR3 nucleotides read TGTGCCACCGCGGAGGGACCCCGATACGAGCAGTACTTC. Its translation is CATAEGPRYEQYF.

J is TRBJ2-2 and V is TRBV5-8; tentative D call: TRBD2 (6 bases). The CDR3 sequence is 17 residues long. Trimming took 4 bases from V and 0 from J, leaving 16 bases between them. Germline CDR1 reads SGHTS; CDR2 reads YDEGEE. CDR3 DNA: TGTGCCAGCAGCCGCGGGGTGGGACGGTCGAACACCGGGGAGCTGTTTTTT. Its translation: CASSRGVGRSNTGELFF. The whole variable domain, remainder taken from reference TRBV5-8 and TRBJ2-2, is EAGVTQSPTHLIKTRGQQATLRCSPISGHTSVYWYQQALGLGLQFLLWYDEGEERNRGNFPPRFSGRQFPNYSSELNVNALELEDSALYLCASSRGVGRSNTGELFFGEGSRLTVL.

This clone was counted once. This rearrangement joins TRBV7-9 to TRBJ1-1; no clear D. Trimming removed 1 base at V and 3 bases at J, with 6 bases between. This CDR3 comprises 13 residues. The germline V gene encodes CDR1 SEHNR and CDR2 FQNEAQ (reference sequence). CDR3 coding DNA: TGTGCCAGCAGCTTAGAGGAGTACACTGAAGCTTTCTTT. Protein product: CASSLEEYTEAFF.

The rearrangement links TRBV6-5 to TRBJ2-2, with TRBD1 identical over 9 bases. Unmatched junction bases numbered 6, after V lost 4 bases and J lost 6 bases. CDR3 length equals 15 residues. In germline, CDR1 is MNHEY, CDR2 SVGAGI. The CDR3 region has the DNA TGTGCCAGCAGTTCCGGACAGGGGCCCCCCGGGGAGCTGTTTTTT. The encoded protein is CASSSGQGPPGELFF.

Written as DNA, the CDR3 is TGTGCCAGCTCACCTACAGGGCCGGGGTATGGCAATCAGCCCCAGCATTTT. It yields the protein CASSPTGPGYGNQPQHF. J is TRBJ1-5 and V is TRBV18, with a weak D call TRBD1 (6 bases). V was pared by 3 bases and J by 2 bases, with 17 bases between. The CDR3 covers 17 residues. The germline V gene has CDR1 KGHSH and CDR2 LQKENI.

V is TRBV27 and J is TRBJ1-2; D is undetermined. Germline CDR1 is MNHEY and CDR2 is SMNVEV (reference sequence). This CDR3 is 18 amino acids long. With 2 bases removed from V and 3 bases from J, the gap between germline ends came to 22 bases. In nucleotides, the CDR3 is TGTGCCAGCAGTTTAGTCGGGAATCTAGGGAGGAGGGACTATGGCTACACCTTC. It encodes CASSLVGNLGRRDYGYTF.

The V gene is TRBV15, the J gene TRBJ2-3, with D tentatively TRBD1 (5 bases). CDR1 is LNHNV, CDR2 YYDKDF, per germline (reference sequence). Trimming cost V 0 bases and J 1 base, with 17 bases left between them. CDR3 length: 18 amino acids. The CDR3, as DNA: TGTGCCACCAGCAGAGATCTATTGGGGCATGGGGGCACAGATACGCAGTATTTT. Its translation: CATSRDLLGHGGTDTQYF.

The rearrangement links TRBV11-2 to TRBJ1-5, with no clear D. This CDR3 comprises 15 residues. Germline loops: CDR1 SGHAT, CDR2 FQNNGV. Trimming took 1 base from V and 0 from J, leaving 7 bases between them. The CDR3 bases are TGTGCCAGCAGCTTAGGTATAAATAGCAATCAGCCCCAGCATTTT. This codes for CASSLGINSNQPQHF.

CDR3 residues: CASSHAGTGSGYEQYF. The CDR3 DNA is TGCGCCAGCAGCCATGCCGGGACAGGGAGTGGTTACGAGCAGTACTTC. J is TRBJ2-7 and V is TRBV4-3, with TRBD1 identical over 9 bases. CDR1 is LGHNA, CDR2 YSLEER, per germline. The CDR3 is made up of 16 amino acids. V was pared by 3 bases and J by 4 bases, with 10 bases of the junction left unmatched.

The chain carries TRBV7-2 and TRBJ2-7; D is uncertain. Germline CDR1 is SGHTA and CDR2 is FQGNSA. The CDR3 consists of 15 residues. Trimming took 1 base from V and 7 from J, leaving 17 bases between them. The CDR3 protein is CASSLGTGTPREQYF. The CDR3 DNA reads TGTGCCAGCAGCTTAGGAACGGGTACCCCGCGAGAGCAGTACTTC.

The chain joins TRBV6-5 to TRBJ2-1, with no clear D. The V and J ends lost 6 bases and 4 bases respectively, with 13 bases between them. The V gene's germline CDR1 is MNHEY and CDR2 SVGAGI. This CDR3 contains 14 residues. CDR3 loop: CASRPSLEYNEQFF. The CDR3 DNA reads TGTGCCAGCAGGCCATCACTTGAATACAATGAGCAGTTCTTC.

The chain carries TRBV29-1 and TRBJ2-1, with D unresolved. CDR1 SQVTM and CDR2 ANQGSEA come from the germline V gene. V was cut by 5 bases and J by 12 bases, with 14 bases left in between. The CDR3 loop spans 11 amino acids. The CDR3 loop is CSVLILGVQFF. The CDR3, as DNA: TGCAGCGTTCTGATACTTGGAGTGCAGTTCTTC.